The source of this TCR beta chain is a study of identical twins (dated by TCRdb to the mid-2010s). Study-wide context: To test whether fetal clonotypes persist, this study deep-sequenced TCR alpha and beta repertoires from monozygotic twins, from unrelated adults of various ages, and from cord blood. To rule out contamination, replicate twin experiments were performed at different times with different library preparation protocols. On the study overall, not on this receptor specifically: Abundant cord blood beta clonotypes carried fewer insertions; young adult naive repertoires showed a weaker similar trend, while memory repertoires showed none. Because the same donors could not be followed over many years, the conclusions depended on cross-sectional statistical analysis. Invariant T cells such as MAIT and iNKT could partly confound zero-insertion analyses, although diverse VJ usage argued against such confounding for most clonotypes. A weaker excess of twin sharing was found in beta out-of-frame sequences because the signal-to-noise ratio was lowered by fewer shared sequences. In monozygotic twins, out-of-frame TCR alpha sharing was systematically underestimated by recombination models, although the models agreed with sharing between unrelated individuals. Out-of-frame TCR alpha sequences shared between twins showed an excess of low generation-probability sequences compared with coincidental sharing between unrelated individuals.

The CDR3, cysteine through phenylalanine, is 17 amino acids long. Only the CDR3 region is kept as DNA, spanning 51 bases read in frame from base 1. CDR1 is given as MNHNS and CDR2 as SASEGT, both from the germline V gene. At the junction V is shortened by 5 bases and J by 3 bases, with 19 bases in between. Receptors were amplified or captured by 5' RACE. This sample was sequenced with an Illumina HiSeq 2000. A universal primer binding site was added through template switching, and the final cDNA carried a unique molecular identifier so that TCR cDNA molecules could be counted accurately. Specific primers in the conserved constant-segment region were used to synthesize first-strand cDNA for TCR alpha and beta chains. To control for contamination, each cDNA library was double barcoded with a SMART-Mk sample barcode plus Illumina barcodes. Two successive PCR steps introduced TruSeq adapter sequences along with Illumina sample barcodes. TCR alpha and beta cDNA libraries were sequenced on the Illumina HiSeq platform with custom primers. The paper's data handling went like this. Raw reads were processed with MiGEC to extract unique molecular identifiers, and MiXCR was used to determine CDR3 positions. Recombination models were inferred per individual with the repgenHMM and IGoR tools using an EM algorithm. The analysis of shared clonotypes was done with the tcR package in R, with sharing normalized by the product of cloneset sizes. To study raw recombination free of thymic and clonal selection effects, out-of-frame nonproductive sequences were analyzed. TCRdb applied fastp at Q25 and MiXCR to the public reads, then kept only in-frame beta chains. Duplicate CDR3 protein sequences are folded into a single record with the most common DNA and genes. TCRdb, rather than the study authors, made the V and J calls. Within this sample are about 470,000 distinct CDR3 sequences, with 20% to 25% of them counted one time only. About 2.7% of the sample belongs to the ten largest clones.

Only healthy Caucasian donors were included. The twin cohort comprised three pairs of female monozygotic twins, all aged roughly 18 to 30 years. Positive isolation kits from Invitrogen were used to isolate CD4+ and CD8+ T cell populations. To note about this clonotype: Its antigen is not yet known. Per-base quality was not reported, and no clone a single base away is much larger than it.

The same data also contributed to another study, on T cells expressing NK-cell markers. The second source states: In sorted CD3+CD56+NKG2C+, CD3+CD56+NKG2C- and CD3+CD56-NKG2C+ T-cell subsets from 8 or 9 donors, TCR beta-chain repertoires were profiled. Among the eight sequenced donors, seven were HCMV-seropositive and one was HCMV-seronegative. To restrict sorting to alphabetaTCR-expressing T cells, an anti-gammadeltaTCR antibody was added in several experiments. In six donors, the dominant CD3+CD56+NKG2C+ clonotypes ranked among the top 10 CD8+ clonotypes, making up roughly 1.0-7.5% of CD8+ T cells. Those dominant clonotypes were again the most abundant among CD3+CD56-NKG2C+ cells in a few donors, at about 25-65%. Whether the expanded NKG2C-expressing T cell clones were specific for HCMV antigens was left unclear. The study sequenced eight donors, all healthy volunteers chosen at random: three men and five women. To determine HCMV serostatus, a commercial ELISA kit was used to detect HCMV-specific IgG in serum. MIGEC handled demultiplexing of the reads and grouping by UMI, while MiTCR was used to assemble and quantify clonotypes. Only TCR cDNA sequences supported by at least two reads were kept to exclude erroneous sequences. Downstream repertoire analysis used the tcR package, and clonotypes were matched across fractions by CDR3 nucleotide sequence plus V segment. Antigen specificity was annotated against VDJdb with VDJmatch, allowing one amino acid substitution in CDR3.

The specimen sequenced was CD4+ T cells sorted from blood. The origin of this receptor is a woman between 18 and 30 years old in good health. The rearranged segments are TRBV6-1 and TRBJ2-2; the D gene is perhaps TRBD1 or TRBD2, each of them matching over 6 bases. The CDR3 protein is CASSPRDKGGDTGELFF. The DNA sequence is as follows: TGTGCCAGCAGTCCCCGAGATAAGGGGGGCGACACCGGGGAGCTGTTTTTT.